Listed below are T cell receptor beta chains from one sample, sequenced in a study of blood T cell repertoires in COVID-19. Some clones are missing from TCRdb's copy, which holds only in-frame ones; the method was immunoSEQ multiplex PCR. The table has about 82,000 clones, more than 85% seen once; the top ten hold 1.2%. The sequencing input was PBMCs or T cells enriched from blood (not recorded which). The receptors were gathered from a woman aged 45 to 65 with acute COVID-19. The CDR3 runs from the conserved cysteine through the conserved F or W. Each record gives: J gene, D gene, clone size, V gene, CDR3 DNA, CDR3 protein. D genes are given only for firm matches. Size is omitted from some rows. Given values are once, few, many or a class for expanded clones.

J: TRBJ1-5; D: NA; size: NA; V: TRBV6-1; DNA: TGTGCCAGCAGTGAAGGGGGAGGGATGGATCAGCCCCAGCATTTT; CDR3: CASSEGGGMDQPQHF
J: TRBJ2-3; D: NA; size: NA; V: TRBV11-2; DNA: TGTGCCAGCAGCTTAGAAGCGGTCACTAGCACAGATACGCAGTATTTT; CDR3: CASSLEAVTSTDTQYF
J: TRBJ2-1; D: NA; size: once; V: TRBV5-4; DNA: TGTGCCAGCAGCTTGGCCCGGAGCACATATTACAATGAGCAGTTCTTC; CDR3: CASSLARSTYYNEQFF
J: TRBJ1-5; D: NA; size: NA; V: TRBV3-1/TRBV3-2; DNA: TGTGCCAGCAGCCAAGAGAGATATAGCAATCAGCCCCAGCATTTT; CDR3: CASSQERYSNQPQHF
J: TRBJ2-5; D: TRBD1; size: NA; V: TRBV18; DNA: TGTGCCAGCTCACCACAGGACAGGCTCCAAGAGACCCAGTACTTC; CDR3: CASSPQDRLQETQYF
J: TRBJ2-4; D: NA; size: NA; V: TRBV27; DNA: TGTGCCAGCAGTTTTCACGACAGAGCCAAAAACATTCAGTACTTC; CDR3: CASSFHDRAKNIQYF
J: TRBJ2-5; D: TRBD2; size: NA; V: TRBV30; DNA: TGTGCCTGGAGCCTAGCGGGAGGAGAGACCCAGTACTTC; CDR3: CAWSLAGGETQYF
J: TRBJ2-7; D: NA; size: NA; V: TRBV5-5; DNA: TGTGCCAGCAGCGGAGGTGGCCACGAGCAGTACTTC; CDR3: CASSGGGHEQYF
J: TRBJ2-7; D: TRBD1; size: NA; V: TRBV19; DNA: TGTGCCAGTAGAGGACAGGGCCACGAGCAGTACTTC; CDR3: CASRGQGHEQYF
J: TRBJ1-1; D: NA; size: NA; V: TRBV5-1; DNA: TGCGCCAGCAGCTTCGAGGTCCAGCCCCCTGAAGCTTTCTTT; CDR3: CASSFEVQPPEAFF